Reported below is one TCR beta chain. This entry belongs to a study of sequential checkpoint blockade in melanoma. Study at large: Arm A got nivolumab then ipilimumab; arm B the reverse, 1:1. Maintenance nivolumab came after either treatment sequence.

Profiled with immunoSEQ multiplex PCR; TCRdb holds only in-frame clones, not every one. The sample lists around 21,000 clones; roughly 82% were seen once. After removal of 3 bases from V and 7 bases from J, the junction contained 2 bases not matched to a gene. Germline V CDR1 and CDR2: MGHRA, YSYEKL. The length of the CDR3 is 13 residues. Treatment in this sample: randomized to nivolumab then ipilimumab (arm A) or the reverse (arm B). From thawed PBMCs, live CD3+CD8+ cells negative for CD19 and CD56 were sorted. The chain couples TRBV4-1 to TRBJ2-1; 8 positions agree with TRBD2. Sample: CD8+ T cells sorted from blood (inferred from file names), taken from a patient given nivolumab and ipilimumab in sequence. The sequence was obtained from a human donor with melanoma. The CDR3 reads CASSHGTRNEQFF. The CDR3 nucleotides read TGCGCCAGCAGCCACGGGACTAGGAATGAGCAGTTCTTC.